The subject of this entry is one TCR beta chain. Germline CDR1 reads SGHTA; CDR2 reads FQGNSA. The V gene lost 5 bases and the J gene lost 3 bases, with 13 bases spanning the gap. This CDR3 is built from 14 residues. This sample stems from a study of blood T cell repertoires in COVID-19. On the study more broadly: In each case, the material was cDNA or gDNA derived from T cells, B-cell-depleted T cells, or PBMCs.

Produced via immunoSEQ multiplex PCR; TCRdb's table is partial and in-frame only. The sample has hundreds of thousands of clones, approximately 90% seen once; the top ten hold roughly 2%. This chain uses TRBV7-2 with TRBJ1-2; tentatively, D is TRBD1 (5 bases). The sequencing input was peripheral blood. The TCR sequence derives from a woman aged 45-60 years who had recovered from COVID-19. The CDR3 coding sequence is TGTGCCAGCAGCCCCGCGGGGGACTACTATGGCTACACCTTC. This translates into CASSPAGDYYGYTF.